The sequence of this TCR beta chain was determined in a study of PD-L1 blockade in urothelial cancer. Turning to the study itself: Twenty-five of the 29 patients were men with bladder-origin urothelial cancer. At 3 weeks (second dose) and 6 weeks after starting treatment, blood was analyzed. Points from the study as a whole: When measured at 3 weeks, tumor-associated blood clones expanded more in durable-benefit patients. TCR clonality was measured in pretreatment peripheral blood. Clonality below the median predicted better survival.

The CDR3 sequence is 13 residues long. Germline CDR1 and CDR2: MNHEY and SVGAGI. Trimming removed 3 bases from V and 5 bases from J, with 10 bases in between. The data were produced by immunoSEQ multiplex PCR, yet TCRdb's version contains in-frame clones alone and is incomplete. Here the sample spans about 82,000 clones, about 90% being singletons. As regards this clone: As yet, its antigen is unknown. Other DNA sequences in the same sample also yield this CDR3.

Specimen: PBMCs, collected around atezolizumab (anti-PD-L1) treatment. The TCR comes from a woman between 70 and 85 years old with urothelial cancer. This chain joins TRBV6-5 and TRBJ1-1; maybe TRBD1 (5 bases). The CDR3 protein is CASSYSGVTEAFF. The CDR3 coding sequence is TGTGCCAGCAGTTATTCGGGGGTTACTGAAGCTTTCTTT.